These 10 T cell receptor beta chains originate from one sample sequenced in a study of T cells in pancreatic ductal adenocarcinoma. No neoadjuvant therapy was given to the selected pancreatic ductal adenocarcinoma patients before their surgery. Using immunoSEQ multiplex PCR, the repertoire was profiled, and TCRdb retains in-frame clones only, with some absent. Among just under 30,000 clones, around nine tenths were seen once, and the ten largest hold 2.2%. Material: PBMCs. Receptors were obtained from a human donor with pancreatic ductal adenocarcinoma.

The chain employs TRBV7-9 and TRBJ2-3; maybe TRBD1 (6 bases). V lost 3 bases to trimming and J lost 0 bases, with 16 bases between them. Per the germline V gene, CDR1 is SEHNR and CDR2 is FQNEAQ (reference sequence). The CDR3 contains 17 residues. CDR3 nucleotide sequence: TGTGCCAGCAGCTTTAGCCTGGACAGTCTTAGCACAGATACGCAGTATTTT. It is translated as CASSFSLDSLSTDTQYF.

The chain has TRBV2 and TRBJ2-3; 9 bases are shared with TRBD2. This CDR3 has 15 amino acids. CDR1 and CDR2 (germline): SNHLY, FYNNEI. V lost 7 bases to trimming and J lost 2 bases; unmatched junction nucleotides: 7. The CDR3 DNA reads as TGTGCCAGCATAGGGGGACTAGCCGCCACAGATACGCAGTATTTT. Protein: CASIGGLAATDTQYF.

This sequence joins TRBV29-1 and TRBJ2-6; no reliable D call. The CDR3 runs 14 residues. Trimming took off 5 bases at V and 4 bases at J, with 12 bases between the two ends. Germline values: CDR1 SQVTM, CDR2 ANQGSEA. The CDR3 spells CSVRVAGGANVLTF. Here the CDR3 DNA reads TGCAGCGTTAGGGTCGCTGGGGGGGCCAACGTCCTGACTTTC.

The chain carries TRBV5-5 and TRBJ2-7; possibly TRBD1 for D (6 bases). Germline assignment: CDR1 SGHKS and CDR2 YYEKEE (reference sequence). Trimming pared 1 base from V and 0 bases from J, leaving 14 bases between. The CDR3 covers 16 residues. Written as DNA, the CDR3 is TGTGCCAGCAGCTTGTCCGGACAGCCCGTCTCCTACGAGCAGTACTTC. Its translation: CASSLSGQPVSYEQYF.

The V gene is TRBV18, the J gene TRBJ1-3; 7 positions match TRBD1. The CDR3 extends over 15 amino acids. Germline V gene lookup returns CDR1 KGHSH and CDR2 LQKENI. The J segment lost 3 bases and the V segment lost 3 bases, leaving 5 bases of the junction unmatched. CDR3 loop: CASSPRTGFGNTIYF. In DNA form, the CDR3 reads TGTGCCAGCTCACCCCGGACAGGTTTTGGAAACACCATATATTTT.

This clone was seen once. This chain joins TRBV7-8 and TRBJ2-5; 9 bases match TRBD2. Losses at the gene ends were 5 bases for V and 5 bases for J; bases not matched to a gene: 9. The CDR3 contains 15 residues. CDR1 and CDR2 from the germline V gene are SGHVS and FQNEAQ. In DNA, the CDR3 is TGTGCCAGCAGCAGCCTTAGCGGGAGCTGGGAGACCCAGTACTTC. As protein: CASSSLSGSWETQYF.

The V gene is TRBV5-6, the J gene TRBJ1-1, with a weak D call TRBD1 (5 bases). The CDR3 spans 14 residues. Germline values: CDR1 SGHDT, CDR2 YYEEEE. V lost 4 bases, J lost 5 bases, and 15 bases lay in between. CDR3 loop: CASSPPGGWTEAFF. The CDR3 nucleotides are TGTGCCAGCAGCCCCCCGGGGGGATGGACTGAAGCTTTCTTT.

The J gene is TRBJ1-1, the V gene TRBV18; D uncertain. Trimming stripped 4 bases from V and 1 base from J, with 16 bases between. The CDR3 spans 16 residues. Germline CDR1 reads KGHSH; CDR2 reads LQKENI. The CDR3 loop is CASSLSSVYANTEAFF. CDR3 in DNA: TGTGCCAGCTCACTGAGCTCGGTTTACGCGAACACTGAAGCTTTCTTT.

The chain combines TRBV28 with TRBJ1-1; the D gene is possibly TRBD1 (5 bases). Trimming stripped 6 bases from V and 5 bases from J, with 19 bases between. This CDR3 is 15 amino acids long. Germline values: CDR1 MDHEN, CDR2 SYDVKM. The CDR3 sequence is CASRPAGAGGTEAFF. The CDR3 nucleotides read TGTGCCAGCAGGCCCGCTGGGGCGGGAGGGACTGAAGCTTTCTTT.

In the case of this clone: This same CDR3 is encoded by further DNA sequences in the sample. This chain links TRBV7-2 with TRBJ1-1; D possibly corresponds to TRBD1 (5 bases). The V gene's germline CDR1 is SGHTA and CDR2 FQGNSA. V lost 6 bases to trimming and J lost 2 bases, with 13 bases between them. The CDR3 extends over 14 amino acids. DNA for the CDR3: TGTGCCAGCAGTCCTCAGGGCCTCAACACTGAAGCTTTCTTT. Its translation: CASSPQGLNTEAFF.